This T cell receptor beta chain was identified in a study of PD-1 blockade in classical Hodgkin lymphoma. The study, taken as a whole, reports: Patients were excluded if nivolumab began under 1 year after ASCT (the autologous transplant). The study reported lower baseline TCR diversity in newly diagnosed patients than in healthy donors.

The CDR3 extends over 16 amino acids. The V gene's germline CDR1 is SEHNR and CDR2 FQNEAQ (reference sequence). J lost 1 base, V lost 3 bases, and 6 bases had no gene match. This table comes from immunoSEQ multiplex PCR, and its TCRdb copy is limited to in-frame clones, with some not included. Here the sample spans approximately 100,000 clones, around 89% being singletons. After autologous stem cell transplantation all patients relapsed, and prior brentuximab vedotin exposure differed between cohorts. For this clone: Its antigen is not identified.

This receptor was identified in a human donor with classical Hodgkin lymphoma. The rearrangement joins TRBV7-9 to TRBJ2-1; 7 bases fit TRBD1. This specimen was peripheral blood mononuclear cells (PBMCs), taken before the second cycle of nivolumab. The chain's CDR3 is CASSFGTVPSYNEQFF. CDR3 in DNA: TGTGCCAGCAGCTTCGGGACAGTACCATCCTACAATGAGCAGTTCTTC.